Listed here are 27 T cell receptor beta chains from one sample, sequenced in a study of neurological immune-mediated disorders. TCRdb processed the 5' RACE reads anew with MiXCR; each CDR3 protein has one entry. The sample lists 11,000 to 15,000 distinct CDR3 sequences, roughly a tenth occurring once. Sequencing was performed on PBMCs. These receptors all stem from a woman aged 40 to 55 in good health.

This clonotype was counted a few times. This chain links TRBV30 with TRBJ2-3; D is tentatively TRBD1 or TRBD2 (6 bases each). Between the trimmed V and J ends, which lost 2 bases and 0 bases, there was a span of 18 bases. The CDR3 is 17 residues long. CDR1 is GTSNPN and CDR2 is SVGIG in the germline V gene (reference sequence). Written as DNA, the CDR3 is TGTGCCTGGAGTAGGAGGGGAAAAGGGGGTAGCACAGATACGCAGTATTTT. Encoded protein: CAWSRRGKGGSTDTQYF.

This clonotype has ten or more counts. The rearrangement uses TRBV5-1 and TRBJ2-6; TRBD1 is a possible D gene (5 bases). The CDR3 has 18 residues. Germline assignment: CDR1 SGHRS and CDR2 YFSETQ. V gave up 1 base and J gave up 0 bases, with 14 bases separating them. The DNA of the CDR3 is TGCGCCAGCAGCTTGAGTCAGGGCCTTTTCTCTGGGGCCAACGTCCTGACTTTC. This codes for CASSLSQGLFSGANVLTF.

A note on this clonotype: Since no conserved phenylalanine or tryptophan closes the CDR3, a read error is the likely cause. This chain uses TRBV5-1 with TRBJ2-4, with TRBD2 identical over 7 bases. Germline assignment: CDR1 SGHRS and CDR2 YFSETQ. The CDR3 totals 15 residues. The CDR3 DNA is TGTGCCAGCAGCTGGGTAACGGGGGGAGTTGACATTCAGTACTTA. Translated: CASSWVTGGVDIQYL.

The chain employs TRBV20-1 and TRBJ2-3, with 12 bases lining up with TRBD2. J gave up 3 bases and V 2 bases, and 3 bases lay outside the gene matches. This CDR3 has 15 residues. The germline V gene encodes CDR1 DFQATT and CDR2 SNEGSKA (reference sequence). The CDR3 protein is CSARPLAGGTDTQYF. The CDR3 coding sequence is TGCAGTGCTAGACCTCTAGCGGGAGGGACAGATACGCAGTATTTT.

This sequence joins TRBV20-1 and TRBJ2-7; D possibly corresponds to TRBD2 (6 bases). V was cut by 2 bases and J by 0 bases, with 14 bases left in between. There are 15 residues in the CDR3. Germline V lookup: CDR1 DFQATT, CDR2 SNEGSKA (reference sequence). The CDR3 DNA reads as TGCAGTGCTAGATCTCTCTACGGGAGCTCCTACGAGCAGTACTTC. Its translation: CSARSLYGSSYEQYF.

This clonotype was counted many times. The chain uses TRBV20-1 and TRBJ2-5; tentative D call: TRBD1 (6 bases). In germline, CDR1 is DFQATT, CDR2 SNEGSKA (reference sequence). This CDR3 is 13 amino acids long. V shed 5 bases and J shed 2 bases, with 12 bases lying between them. Here the CDR3 reads CSALDRYQETQYF. The CDR3 DNA sequence: TGCAGTGCTTTGGACAGATATCAAGAGACCCAGTACTTC.

Ten or more counts support this clonotype. This chain connects TRBV20-1 to TRBJ2-1; D remains ambiguous. The V gene lost 4 bases and the J gene lost 8 bases, with 15 bases spanning the gap. Germline V gene data show CDR1 as DFQATT and CDR2 as SNEGSKA (reference sequence). The CDR3 is 13 residues long. CDR3 region: CSAKVGLSYEQFF. The CDR3 region has the DNA TGCAGTGCTAAGGTGGGGTTAAGCTATGAGCAGTTCTTC.

This clonotype came up many times. The rearrangement links TRBV7-9 to TRBJ1-4; 11 positions match TRBD1. Per germline, CDR1 SEHNR and CDR2 FQNEAQ (reference sequence). The length of the CDR3 is 14 residues. Unmatched junction bases numbered 4, after V lost 5 bases and J lost 8 bases. The CDR3 DNA follows: TGTGCCAGCAGCCGGACAGGGGGCTTCGAAAAACTGTTTTTT. Translation gives CASSRTGGFEKLFF.

Ten or more counts support this clonotype. J is TRBJ1-2 and V is TRBV24-1, with D tentatively TRBD1 (6 bases). With 7 bases removed from V and 4 bases from J, the gap between germline ends came to 18 bases. Per germline, CDR1 KGHDR and CDR2 SFDVKD. The CDR3 has 15 residues. CDR3 nucleotides: TGTGCCACCAGCGCAGCGGACAGCCCCCTCTATGGCTACACCTTC. Translation: CATSAADSPLYGYTF.

This clonotype was counted many times. The rearrangement uses TRBV6-5 and TRBJ1-4, with a tentative D call TRBD1 (6 bases). Germline V gene sequence: CDR1 MNHEY, CDR2 SVGAGI. CDR3 length equals 14 residues. Trimming removed 0 bases at V and 8 bases at J, with 10 bases between. CDR3 in DNA: TGTGCCAGCAGTTACTCGGGGGGGGCGGAAAAACTGTTTTTT. It codes for CASSYSGGAEKLFF.

At least ten counts were recorded for this clonotype. The CDR3 nucleotides read TGTGCCAGCAGCTTGGTCGCAGGGGACACCGGGGAGCTGTTTTTT. Amino acid sequence: CASSLVAGDTGELFF. The chain links TRBV5-6 to TRBJ2-2, with D possibly being TRBD1 (6 bases). The germline V and J ends were trimmed by 0 bases and 3 bases, with 9 bases remaining between them. This CDR3 is 15 amino acids long. The germline V gene has CDR1 SGHDT and CDR2 YYEEEE. The full variable domain, completed using reference TRBV5-6 and TRBJ2-2, is DAGVTQSPTHLIKTRGQQVTLRCSPKSGHDTVSWYQQALGQGPQFIFQYYEEEERQRGNFPDRFSGHQFPNYSSELNVNALLLGDSALYLCASSLVAGDTGELFFGEGSRLTVL.

This clonotype was seen many times. This chain links TRBV20-1 with TRBJ2-3; D is ambiguous. The V end was cut by 1 base, the J end by 2 bases, with 13 bases between. CDR1 is DFQATT, CDR2 SNEGSKA, per germline (reference sequence). The CDR3 is 15 residues long. The CDR3 nucleotides are TGCAGTGCTAGAGCTAGTCGGAGCCACACAGATACGCAGTATTTT. Amino acid sequence: CSARASRSHTDTQYF.

The sample holds many counts of this clonotype. This chain uses TRBV5-5 with TRBJ1-1; D unclear. Germline CDR1 SGHKS, CDR2 YYEKEE (reference sequence). V was shortened by 1 base and J by 9 bases, with 7 bases between the two germline ends. This CDR3 is 11 amino acids long. Here the CDR3 reads CASSLYGQAFF. CDR3 coding DNA: TGTGCCAGCAGCTTGTACGGGCAAGCTTTCTTT.

The chain links TRBV4-1 to TRBJ2-1; D gene ambiguous. Trimming cost V 0 bases and J 4 bases, with 7 bases left between them. This CDR3 comprises 14 residues. The germline CDR1 and CDR2 sequences are MGHRA and YSYEKL. CDR3 coding DNA: TGCGCCAGCAGCCAAGAGACAACTTACAATGAGCAGTTCTTC. This codes for CASSQETTYNEQFF.

By frequency in the sample, this clonotype is large (0.1 to 1%). The chain couples TRBV20-1 to TRBJ2-1; 14 bases align to TRBD2. CDR1 is DFQATT, CDR2 SNEGSKA, per germline (reference sequence). The CDR3 totals 15 residues. V lost 4 bases and J lost 8; bases outside the gene matches: 7. In DNA, the CDR3 is TGCAGTGCTAACGCGGGGACTAGCGGGGGTTATGAGCAGTTCTTC. This translates into CSANAGTSGGYEQFF.

As for this clonotype: An end of the junction does not agree with germline; a read error may underlie this. This rearrangement joins TRBV15 to TRBJ2-3; a possible D gene is TRBD2 (5 bases). CDR1 LNHNV and CDR2 YYDKDF come from the germline V gene (reference sequence). There are 15 residues in the CDR3. In DNA form, the CDR3 reads TGTGCCACCAGCAGGAGTCGGGATCGCACAGATACTCAGTATTTT. This codes for CATSRSRDRTDTQYF.

The table lists this clonotype with many counts. V gene TRBV10-2 combines with J gene TRBJ2-5; D unclear. The CDR3 loop spans 13 amino acids. The V gene's germline CDR1 is WSHSY and CDR2 SAAADI. The ends were cut back, 7 bases at V and 2 bases at J, with 11 bases in the middle. This CDR3 is CASTRLPQETQYF. As DNA, the CDR3 is TGCGCCAGCACAAGGCTTCCACAAGAGACCCAGTACTTC.

This clonotype appeared many times. The chain couples TRBV5-6 to TRBJ2-5, with D unclear. V lost 1 base and J 7 bases, leaving 11 bases between the germline ends. The CDR3 is 13 residues long. Germline CDR1 reads SGHDT; CDR2 reads YYEEEE. The CDR3 bases are TGTGCCAGCAGCTTGAGTAGTTTCGGGACCCAGTACTTC. Translating it yields CASSLSSFGTQYF. Drawing the rest from reference TRBV5-6 and TRBJ2-5, the complete variable domain is DAGVTQSPTHLIKTRGQQVTLRCSPKSGHDTVSWYQQALGQGPQFIFQYYEEEERQRGNFPDRFSGHQFPNYSSELNVNALLLGDSALYLCASSLSSFGTQYFGPGTRLLVL.

This clonotype was observed many times. The gene calls are TRBV12-3 or TRBV12-4 and TRBJ2-4; TRBD2 agrees at 7 bases. This CDR3 is built from 13 residues. V was pared by 7 bases and J by 1 base, with 1 base of the junction left unmatched. For the CDR3, the DNA is TGTGCCAGCACAGCGGGGGCCAAAAACATTCAGTACTTC. The encoded protein is CASTAGAKNIQYF.

This clonotype came up many times. This chain connects TRBV9 to TRBJ2-2; TRBD2 might be the D (7 bases). The CDR3 has 15 residues. CDR1 is SGDLS and CDR2 is YYNGEE in the germline V gene. Trimming shortened V by 3 bases and J by 3 bases, and 12 bases separated the two germline ends. CDR3 sequence (DNA): TGTGCCAGCAGCGCGGGGGGCCCTTACACCGGGGAGCTGTTTTTT. Translated: CASSAGGPYTGELFF.

Relative to its sample, this clonotype is medium-sized. This rearrangement joins TRBV5-1 to TRBJ1-1; D call uncertain. Germline V gene lookup returns CDR1 SGHRS and CDR2 YFSETQ. V was pared by 1 base and J by 0 bases, with 10 bases between. The CDR3 is made up of 15 amino acids. The CDR3 bases are TGCGCCAGCAGCTTGAACCCCCTCATGAACACTGAAGCTTTCTTT. It encodes CASSLNPLMNTEAFF.

V gene TRBV12-5 combines with J gene TRBJ2-7, with 13 bases that match TRBD2. The CDR3 covers 14 residues. Germline CDR1 and CDR2: LGHNT and FRNRAP. V lost 7 bases to trimming and J lost 3 bases; unmatched junction nucleotides: 3. The chain's CDR3 is CASVGTSGNYEQYF. CDR3 DNA sequence: TGTGCTAGTGTTGGGACTAGCGGGAACTACGAGCAGTACTTC.

This clonotype was seen ten or more times. This chain joins TRBV12-3 or TRBV12-4 and TRBJ1-1; D gene ambiguous. V was trimmed by 5 bases and J by 0 bases, leaving 13 bases between them. The CDR3 has 15 residues. Written as DNA, the CDR3 is TGTGCCAGCAGTCAAGCCCCCCAGATGAACACTGAAGCTTTCTTT. It encodes CASSQAPQMNTEAFF.

This clonotype was counted ten times or more. The chain has TRBV12-3 or TRBV12-4 and TRBJ2-2; 9 nucleotides match TRBD1. The V segment lost 6 bases and the J segment 3 bases; nucleotides outside the gene matches: 8. The length of the CDR3 is 16 residues. The CDR3 region is CASSETGTGHTGELFF. In DNA form, the CDR3 reads TGTGCCAGCAGCGAGACCGGGACAGGGCACACCGGGGAGCTGTTTTTT.

This clonotype was observed at least ten times. The V call is TRBV5-4, the J call TRBJ2-2; no clear D gene. V was shortened by 3 bases and J by 6 bases, with 9 bases between the two germline ends. The CDR3 runs 13 residues. Germline CDR1 is SGHNT and CDR2 is YYREEE (reference sequence). The CDR3 DNA reads TGTGCCAGCAGCTCCCTTGGAGCCGGGGAGCTGTTTTTT. It yields the protein CASSSLGAGELFF.

The chain employs TRBV28 and TRBJ2-7; TRBD2 matches 13 bases. Germline CDR1 and CDR2: MDHEN and SYDVKM. Trimming took 5 bases from V and 0 from J; bases not matched to a gene: 4. This CDR3 contains 16 residues. The CDR3 region is CASSRTSGRLSYEQYF. The CDR3 DNA is TGTGCCAGCAGTAGGACTAGCGGGAGACTCTCCTACGAGCAGTACTTC.

By frequency in the sample, this clonotype is medium-sized (0.01 to 0.1%). The chain links TRBV3-1 to TRBJ1-1, with 10 bases that match TRBD1. The CDR3 contains 18 residues. J gave up 1 base and V 2 bases, and 10 bases lay outside the gene matches. CDR1 is LGHDT and CDR2 is YNNKEL in the germline V gene (reference sequence). CDR3 sequence: CASSQPRGQGGWNTEAFF. For the CDR3, the DNA is TGTGCCAGCAGCCAACCGCGAGGACAGGGGGGGTGGAACACTGAAGCTTTCTTT.